Listed below are T cell receptor beta chains from one sample, sequenced in a study of CXCR3-negative and CXCR3-positive naive CD8 T cells. TCRdb re-called the 5' RACE reads; every CDR3 protein appears as one record, without DNA. The sample holds 70,000 to 100,000 distinct CDR3 sequences. The sample was naive CXCR3- CD8+ T cells from blood. All receptors derive from a human donor in good health. Some clones in this sample may be carry-over from other donors' samples. Each CDR3 is given with its conserved first and last residue.

V gene	J gene	CDR3 protein
TRBV27	TRBJ2-1	CASSFAGIHEQFF
TRBV19	TRBJ1-5	CASSPLPPGAPIGQPQHF
TRBV6-1	TRBJ2-7	CASSESGSEDEQYF
TRBV7-9	TRBJ2-7	CASSPPTGDTGEQYF
TRBV7-8	TRBJ1-1	CASSSGTNTEAFF
TRBV28	TRBJ1-2	CASSPDRNYGYTF
TRBV9	TRBJ2-1	CASSVGGPRNNEQFF
TRBV6-5	TRBJ2-2	CASSLYDRDGTGELFF
TRBV7-9	TRBJ2-1	CASRPPSYNEQFF
TRBV25-1	TRBJ1-5	CASSEIGGNQPQHF
TRBV7-9	TRBJ2-5	CASSPRTGHAAETQYF
TRBV14	TRBJ2-1	CASSLPGGSPEQFF
TRBV7-6	TRBJ2-7	CASSLSTGAYEQYF
TRBV6-6	TRBJ1-2	CASSYQGGMDYGYTF
TRBV29-1	TRBJ2-5	CSVAGLEETQYF
TRBV20-1	TRBJ1-6	CSALDRRSYNSPLHF
TRBV4-3	TRBJ2-7	CASSQDAGLEFSYEQYF
TRBV7-9	TRBJ2-1	CASLAESSYNEQFF
TRBV7-9	TRBJ1-1	CASSLVGGSTEAFF
TRBV12-3/TRBV12-4	TRBJ1-5	CASSLTGAPQPQHF
TRBV28	TRBJ2-1	CASSPGSNEQFF
TRBV7-9	TRBJ2-7	CASGDQSSYEQYF
TRBV14	TRBJ2-5	CASSLGRDERELRTQYF
TRBV28	TRBJ2-1	CASSLPRPTSGAYNEQFF
TRBV28	TRBJ2-3	CASSQPGHPTDTQYF
TRBV13	TRBJ1-1	CASSHPDRGVSLNTEAFF
TRBV7-9	TRBJ1-1	CASSSTGANTEAFF
TRBV20-1	TRBJ1-1	CSARGDRDFEAFF
TRBV7-6	TRBJ2-2	CASSLTGPTGELFF
TRBV29-1	TRBJ1-1	CSAPGGSGTEAFF
TRBV29-1	TRBJ2-3	CSVEGTPTSTDTQYF
TRBV4-3	TRBJ2-1	CASSPSPGLANEQFF
TRBV28	TRBJ2-1	CASSPLPPSGVNDEQFF
TRBV29-1	TRBJ2-5	CSVDLGGTSGRAGETQYF
TRBV7-9	TRBJ2-1	CASSPPGTNYNEQFF
TRBV20-1	TRBJ1-1	CSASPPGPEAFF
TRBV27	TRBJ2-7	CASAKGRSYEQYF
TRBV4-1	TRBJ1-2	CASRDYYGYTF
TRBV7-3	TRBJ1-1	CASSSGQGGFTEAFF
TRBV7-6	TRBJ2-7	CASSAGQGRLVEQYF
TRBV29-1	TRBJ2-4	CSGGQVGNIQYF
TRBV9	TRBJ2-7	CASSVGRHSYEQYF
TRBV20-1	TRBJ2-7	CSARGGGYEQYF
TRBV5-1	TRBJ2-7	CASSLGRPSYEQYF
TRBV2	TRBJ1-1	CASSELTGTNTEAFF
TRBV5-8	TRBJ2-1	CATQTRLGDNEQFF
TRBV3-1	TRBJ1-2	CASSPEVWDGYTF
TRBV12-3/TRBV12-4	TRBJ2-7	CASSERWAAGEQYF
TRBV20-1	TRBJ1-1	CSAETRQNTEAFF
TRBV6-2/TRBV6-3	TRBJ1-5	CASSSVGRGDDQPQHF